The source of this T cell receptor beta chain is a study of identical twins. One entry per CDR3 protein results from TCRdb running MiXCR on the 5' RACE reads. The sample records a few hundred thousand distinct CDR3 sequences, 9% to 10% being singletons. This clonotype appeared a few times. CDR1 is SGHAT and CDR2 is FQNNGV in the germline V gene. Germline trimming cut 1 base from V and 10 bases from J; bases unmatched to any gene: 2. The CDR3 consists of 12 residues. Another study also made use of these data, one on yellow fever vaccine responses in identical twins.

The source is a woman aged 18-29 years in good health. V is TRBV11-2 and J is TRBJ2-7, with TRBD1 identical over 9 bases. Sequenced sample: PBMCs. CDR3 bases: TGTGCCAGCAGCTTAGGGGGACAGGGTCAGTACTTC. This encodes CASSLGGQGQYF.